A selection of T cell receptor beta chains follows, all from one sample in a study of OX40 agonist ivuxolimab in advanced cancers. Using immunoSEQ multiplex PCR, the repertoire was profiled, and TCRdb retains in-frame clones only, with some absent. The top ten hold roughly 30% of the sample, which has 15,000 to 20,000 clones, 70% to 90% seen once. The specimen was CD4+ or CD8+ T cells sorted from blood, collected in a trial of the OX40 agonist ivuxolimab. These TCRs come from an adult with an advanced solid tumor such as melanoma, head and neck, liver or kidney cancer. Each CDR3 is given with its conserved first and last residue. The D gene is left open where the match is weak. Only some rows state a clone size, as once, few, many or a class for expanded clones.

d_call: -
clone_size: few
v_call: TRBV4-1
j_call: TRBJ2-7
cdr3_aa: CASSQVGRGLYEQYF
cdr3_nt: TGCGCCAGCAGCCAAGTCGGCAGGGGTCTCTACGAGCAGTACTTC

d_call: -
clone_size: -
v_call: TRBV9
j_call: TRBJ1-2
cdr3_aa: CASSAPGGSSYGYTF
cdr3_nt: TGTGCCAGCAGCGCCCCTGGGGGGAGCTCCTATGGCTACACCTTC

d_call: -
clone_size: -
v_call: TRBV13
j_call: TRBJ2-4
cdr3_aa: CASSLRTRDIQYF
cdr3_nt: TGTGCCAGCAGCTTAAGGACACGAGACATTCAGTACTTC

d_call: -
clone_size: -
v_call: TRBV2
j_call: TRBJ2-7
cdr3_aa: CATTRGDYEQYF
cdr3_nt: TGTGCCACCACACGAGGGGACTACGAGCAGTACTTC

d_call: -
clone_size: once
v_call: TRBV4-1
j_call: TRBJ2-1
cdr3_aa: CASSVGAAPRNEQFF
cdr3_nt: TGCGCCAGCAGCGTGGGGGCAGCCCCTCGGAATGAGCAGTTCTTC

d_call: TRBD2
clone_size: -
v_call: TRBV7-6
j_call: TRBJ2-7
cdr3_aa: CASSLTSGAYEQYF
cdr3_nt: TGTGCCAGCAGCCTAACTAGCGGAGCCTACGAGCAGTACTTC

d_call: TRBD1
clone_size: -
v_call: TRBV10-3
j_call: TRBJ1-1
cdr3_aa: CATLTGGKAFF
cdr3_nt: TGTGCCACCTTGACAGGGGGGAAGGCTTTCTTT

d_call: -
clone_size: -
v_call: TRBV10-2
j_call: TRBJ2-3
cdr3_aa: CASRSTDTQYF
cdr3_nt: TGCGCCAGCCGATCGACAGATACGCAGTATTTT

d_call: TRBD1
clone_size: -
v_call: TRBV27
j_call: TRBJ2-7
cdr3_aa: CASSSWDRVIDEQYF
cdr3_nt: TGTGCCAGCAGTTCGTGGGACAGGGTCATCGACGAGCAGTACTTC

d_call: TRBD2
clone_size: -
v_call: TRBV11-3
j_call: TRBJ2-3
cdr3_aa: CASRSGLAETITDTQYF
cdr3_nt: TGTGCCAGCAGATCGGGACTAGCGGAGACCATCACAGATACGCAGTATTTT

d_call: -
clone_size: -
v_call: TRBV19
j_call: TRBJ1-6
cdr3_aa: CASTSGGVSTGDSPLHF
cdr3_nt: TGTGCCAGTACTAGTGGCGGGGTCTCAACCGGAGATTCACCCCTCCACTTT

d_call: -
clone_size: -
v_call: TRBV10-2
j_call: TRBJ1-1
cdr3_aa: CASSESFTGAFF
cdr3_nt: TGCGCCAGCAGTGAGTCGTTCACTGGAGCTTTCTTT

d_call: -
clone_size: -
v_call: TRBV7-9
j_call: TRBJ2-7
cdr3_aa: CASSTSFYEQYF
cdr3_nt: TGTGCCAGCAGCACCAGCTTCTACGAGCAGTACTTC

d_call: TRBD2
clone_size: few
v_call: TRBV9
j_call: TRBJ2-3
cdr3_aa: CASSPSGDVTDTQYF
cdr3_nt: TGTGCCAGCAGCCCTAGCGGAGATGTCACAGATACGCAGTATTTT

d_call: TRBD2
clone_size: -
v_call: TRBV12-5
j_call: TRBJ2-1
cdr3_aa: CASGLVRIASGAHEQFF
cdr3_nt: TGTGCTAGTGGTTTGGTACGGATAGCTAGCGGGGCTCATGAGCAGTTCTTC

d_call: -
clone_size: -
v_call: TRBV9
j_call: TRBJ2-5
cdr3_aa: CASSVEGAGTETQYF
cdr3_nt: TGTGCCAGCAGCGTAGAGGGGGCGGGAACGGAGACCCAGTACTTC

d_call: TRBD1
clone_size: few
v_call: TRBV9
j_call: TRBJ2-7
cdr3_aa: CASSTQGVGYEQYF
cdr3_nt: TGTGCCAGCAGCACACAGGGGGTGGGATACGAGCAGTACTTC

d_call: -
clone_size: -
v_call: TRBV7-9
j_call: TRBJ2-1
cdr3_aa: CASSHRGSEQFF
cdr3_nt: TGTGCCAGCAGCCACCGTGGGAGTGAGCAGTTCTTC

d_call: -
clone_size: -
v_call: TRBV27
j_call: TRBJ2-2
cdr3_aa: CASSLLGSGELFF
cdr3_nt: TGTGCCAGCAGTTTATTAGGTTCCGGGGAGCTGTTTTTT

d_call: -
clone_size: -
v_call: TRBV6-1
j_call: TRBJ2-5
cdr3_aa: CASSEEDSWGETQYF
cdr3_nt: TGTGCCAGCAGTGAAGAGGATAGCTGGGGAGAGACCCAGTACTTC

d_call: -
clone_size: -
v_call: TRBV4-1
j_call: TRBJ2-7
cdr3_aa: CASSHPGTYEQYF
cdr3_nt: TGCGCCAGCAGCCACCCCGGGACCTACGAGCAGTACTTC

d_call: TRBD1
clone_size: -
v_call: TRBV5-1
j_call: TRBJ1-5
cdr3_aa: CASSHGTGKANQPQHF
cdr3_nt: TGCGCCAGCAGCCACGGGACAGGGAAGGCCAATCAGCCCCAGCATTTT

d_call: TRBD2
clone_size: -
v_call: TRBV27
j_call: TRBJ2-3
cdr3_aa: CASSSPRGSTDTQYF
cdr3_nt: TGTGCCAGCAGCAGCCCGCGGGGGAGCACAGATACGCAGTATTTT

d_call: -
clone_size: -
v_call: TRBV13
j_call: TRBJ2-7
cdr3_aa: CASSPSLMGVQYF
cdr3_nt: TGTGCCAGCAGCCCGAGTTTGATGGGGGTGCAGTACTTC

d_call: -
clone_size: once
v_call: TRBV5-6
j_call: TRBJ1-1
cdr3_aa: CASSFSANTEAFF
cdr3_nt: TGTGCCAGCAGCTTTTCGGCGAACACTGAAGCTTTCTTT

d_call: -
clone_size: -
v_call: TRBV6-5
j_call: TRBJ2-1
cdr3_aa: CASSPVESSYNEQFF
cdr3_nt: TGTGCCAGCAGCCCCGTCGAGAGCTCCTACAATGAGCAGTTCTTC

d_call: TRBD2
clone_size: medium-sized
v_call: TRBV7-8
j_call: TRBJ2-6
cdr3_aa: CASSPERGLAEVTF
cdr3_nt: TGTGCCAGCAGTCCTGAGCGCGGACTAGCGGAAGTGACTTTC

d_call: -
clone_size: -
v_call: TRBV6-5
j_call: TRBJ2-7
cdr3_aa: CASSYKGDYEQYF
cdr3_nt: TGTGCCAGCAGTTACAAAGGGGACTACGAGCAGTACTTC

d_call: TRBD2
clone_size: -
v_call: TRBV28
j_call: TRBJ2-5
cdr3_aa: CASSSGTSDQETQYF
cdr3_nt: TGTGCCAGCAGTTCCGGGACTAGCGACCAAGAGACCCAGTACTTC

d_call: TRBD1
clone_size: -
v_call: TRBV12-5
j_call: TRBJ1-1
cdr3_aa: CASGFFTGAPTEAFF
cdr3_nt: TGTGCTAGTGGTTTTTTCACAGGGGCCCCCACTGAAGCTTTCTTT

d_call: -
clone_size: few
v_call: TRBV6-6
j_call: TRBJ2-7
cdr3_aa: CASSPLAQNEQYF
cdr3_nt: TGTGCCAGCAGTCCCCTCGCCCAGAACGAGCAGTACTTC

d_call: -
clone_size: -
v_call: TRBV23-1
j_call: TRBJ1-3
cdr3_aa: CASSLRQVSLFGNTIYF
cdr3_nt: TGCGCCAGCAGTCTTAGACAGGTGTCTCTCTTTGGAAACACCATATATTTT

d_call: -
clone_size: -
v_call: TRBV7-9
j_call: TRBJ2-2
cdr3_aa: CASSLGLSAGELFF
cdr3_nt: TGTGCCAGCAGCTTAGGACTGTCGGCCGGGGAGCTGTTTTTT

d_call: TRBD1
clone_size: -
v_call: TRBV2
j_call: TRBJ2-1
cdr3_aa: CASSVKGTVPSRVYNEQFF
cdr3_nt: TGTGCCAGCAGTGTCAAGGGGACAGTACCCTCCCGTGTGTACAATGAGCAGTTCTTC

d_call: TRBD2
clone_size: -
v_call: TRBV7-6
j_call: TRBJ2-1
cdr3_aa: CASSSTSGNNEQFF
cdr3_nt: TGTGCCAGCAGCTCGACTAGCGGCAACAATGAGCAGTTCTTC

d_call: TRBD1
clone_size: -
v_call: TRBV19
j_call: TRBJ1-2
cdr3_aa: CASRMDRGLDYGYTF
cdr3_nt: TGTGCCAGCAGAATGGACAGGGGGCTGGACTATGGCTACACCTTC

d_call: TRBD1
clone_size: -
v_call: TRBV15
j_call: TRBJ2-3
cdr3_aa: CATSSGQGADTQYF
cdr3_nt: TGTGCCACCAGCAGTGGACAGGGCGCAGATACGCAGTATTTT

d_call: -
clone_size: -
v_call: TRBV25-1
j_call: TRBJ1-1
cdr3_aa: CASSSTEGVTEAFF
cdr3_nt: TGTGCCAGCAGCTCCACGGAAGGGGTTACTGAAGCTTTCTTT

d_call: -
clone_size: -
v_call: TRBV4-2
j_call: TRBJ1-1
cdr3_aa: CASSQESISLNTEAFF
cdr3_nt: TGTGCCAGCAGCCAAGAGTCGATCTCTTTGAACACTGAAGCTTTCTTT

d_call: -
clone_size: -
v_call: TRBV4-1
j_call: TRBJ2-4
cdr3_aa: CASSPNPAGTLAKNIQYF
cdr3_nt: TGCGCCAGCAGCCCAAATCCCGCCGGGACATTAGCCAAAAACATTCAGTACTTC

d_call: -
clone_size: once
v_call: TRBV4-1
j_call: TRBJ2-7
cdr3_aa: CASSQVGSSYEQYF
cdr3_nt: TGCGCCAGCAGCCAAGTGGGGAGCTCCTACGAGCAGTACTTC

d_call: -
clone_size: -
v_call: TRBV5-4
j_call: TRBJ2-1
cdr3_aa: CASRPGDGEQFF
cdr3_nt: TGTGCCAGCAGACCAGGGGACGGTGAGCAGTTCTTC

d_call: -
clone_size: -
v_call: TRBV2
j_call: TRBJ2-7
cdr3_aa: CASTGRGGNPYEQYF
cdr3_nt: TGTGCCAGCACCGGCAGGGGAGGGAATCCCTACGAGCAGTACTTC

d_call: -
clone_size: -
v_call: TRBV19
j_call: TRBJ1-5
cdr3_aa: CASDKMISGFNQPQHF
cdr3_nt: TGTGCCAGCGACAAGATGATTTCAGGATTCAATCAGCCCCAGCATTTT

d_call: -
clone_size: -
v_call: TRBV7-3
j_call: TRBJ2-1
cdr3_aa: CASSYHEGTVEQFF
cdr3_nt: TGTGCCAGCAGTTACCATGAAGGGACGGTTGAGCAGTTCTTC

d_call: -
clone_size: -
v_call: TRBV5-8
j_call: TRBJ2-1
cdr3_aa: CASSLGLSEQFF
cdr3_nt: TGTGCCAGCAGCTTGGGGCTCAGTGAGCAGTTCTTC

d_call: TRBD1
clone_size: -
v_call: TRBV7-2
j_call: TRBJ2-7
cdr3_aa: CASSLLGTGGFDEQYF
cdr3_nt: TGTGCCAGCAGCTTGCTCGGGACAGGGGGCTTCGACGAGCAGTACTTC

d_call: TRBD1
clone_size: medium-sized
v_call: TRBV7-8
j_call: TRBJ2-7
cdr3_aa: CASAYTSGGEQYF
cdr3_nt: TGTGCCAGCGCTTATACTTCAGGGGGCGAGCAGTACTTC

d_call: -
clone_size: -
v_call: TRBV5-1
j_call: TRBJ1-1
cdr3_aa: CASSLEGFGAEAFF
cdr3_nt: TGCGCCAGCAGCTTGGAAGGGTTCGGGGCTGAAGCTTTCTTT

d_call: TRBD2
clone_size: once
v_call: TRBV6-5
j_call: TRBJ2-7
cdr3_aa: CASSILAGGAYEQYF
cdr3_nt: TGTGCCAGCAGCATACTAGCGGGAGGTGCCTACGAGCAGTACTTC

d_call: -
clone_size: -
v_call: TRBV9
j_call: TRBJ1-1
cdr3_aa: CASTLGVADTEAFF
cdr3_nt: TGTGCCAGCACCTTAGGGGTCGCGGACACTGAAGCTTTCTTT

d_call: -
clone_size: -
v_call: TRBV20-1
j_call: TRBJ1-1
cdr3_aa: CSALRVIEAFF
cdr3_nt: TGCAGTGCTCTCCGGGTAATTGAAGCTTTCTTT

d_call: -
clone_size: -
v_call: TRBV27
j_call: TRBJ1-2
cdr3_aa: CASSLSGPFDGYTF
cdr3_nt: TGTGCCAGCAGTCTCTCCGGTCCTTTTGATGGCTACACCTTC

d_call: -
clone_size: -
v_call: TRBV7-9
j_call: TRBJ1-2
cdr3_aa: CASSFFEGEQHGYTF
cdr3_nt: TGTGCCAGCAGCTTCTTCGAGGGAGAACAACATGGCTACACCTTC

d_call: -
clone_size: -
v_call: TRBV13
j_call: TRBJ2-7
cdr3_aa: CASSLLEYGSQYEQYF
cdr3_nt: TGCGCCAGCAGCCTTCTTGAATACGGTTCCCAATACGAGCAGTACTTC

d_call: TRBD1
clone_size: -
v_call: TRBV7-8
j_call: TRBJ1-2
cdr3_aa: CASSLVGQSNYGYTF
cdr3_nt: TGTGCCAGCAGCCTGGTGGGACAGAGCAACTATGGCTACACCTTC